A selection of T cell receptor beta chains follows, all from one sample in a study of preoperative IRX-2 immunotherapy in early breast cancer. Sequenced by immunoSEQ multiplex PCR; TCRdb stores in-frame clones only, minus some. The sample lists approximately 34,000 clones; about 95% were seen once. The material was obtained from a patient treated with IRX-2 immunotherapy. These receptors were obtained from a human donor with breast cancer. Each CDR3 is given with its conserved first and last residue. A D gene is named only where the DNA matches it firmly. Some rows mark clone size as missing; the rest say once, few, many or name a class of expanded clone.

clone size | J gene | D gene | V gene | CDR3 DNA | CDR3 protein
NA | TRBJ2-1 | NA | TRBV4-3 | TGCGCCAGCAGCCAAGATCGAGGGACCCAGTCGTTCTTC | CASSQDRGTQSFF
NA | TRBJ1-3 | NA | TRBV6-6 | TGTGCCAGCAGCCCCGGTTTATCGGTTGGAAACACCATATATTTT | CASSPGLSVGNTIYF
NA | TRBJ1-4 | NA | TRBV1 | TGCACCAGCAGCGGCGAGCGTGCAACTAATGAAAAACTGTTTTTT | CTSSGERATNEKLFF
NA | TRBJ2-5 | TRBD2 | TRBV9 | TGTGCCAGCAGCGTGGGCCTCCCCGGGAGGTCCCTACAAGAGACCCAGTACTTC | CASSVGLPGRSLQETQYF
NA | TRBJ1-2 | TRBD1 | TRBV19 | TGTGCCAGTAAGCCCGGACGTATTCGCGACAGGGGGGCGTATGGCTACACCTTC | CASKPGRIRDRGAYGYTF
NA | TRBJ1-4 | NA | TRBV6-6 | TGTGCCAGCCGTCCCGCAACTAATGAAAAACTGTTTTTT | CASRPATNEKLFF
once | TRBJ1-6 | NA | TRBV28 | TGTGCCAGCAGTTTCCAACGGAATTATAATTCACCCCTCCACTTT | CASSFQRNYNSPLHF
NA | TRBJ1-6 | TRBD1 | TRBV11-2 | TGTGCCAGCAGCTTATATCGGACAGGGGGCTCTCATAATTCACCCCTCCACTTT | CASSLYRTGGSHNSPLHF
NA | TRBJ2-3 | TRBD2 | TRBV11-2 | TGTGCCAGCAGCTCCCGGGACAAACTAGCGGGAGGACGAACAGATACGCAGTATTTT | CASSSRDKLAGGRTDTQYF
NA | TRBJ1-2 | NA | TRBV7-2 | TGTGCCAGCAGCTCTTATCGGGACAACTATGGCTACACCTTC | CASSSYRDNYGYTF
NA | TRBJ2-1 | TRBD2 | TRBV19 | TGTGCCAGTAGTATGACTAGCGGGATCCATGAGCAGTTCTTC | CASSMTSGIHEQFF
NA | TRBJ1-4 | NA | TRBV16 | TGTGCCAGCAGCCAGCAGGCAACTAATGAAAAACTGTTTTTT | CASSQQATNEKLFF
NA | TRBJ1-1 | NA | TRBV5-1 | TGCGCCAGCAGCTTTTCGAGGGAGGGGAACACTGAAGCTTTCTTT | CASSFSREGNTEAFF
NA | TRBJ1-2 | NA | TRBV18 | TGTGCCAGCTCACCAAGGGACTATGGCTACACCTTC | CASSPRDYGYTF
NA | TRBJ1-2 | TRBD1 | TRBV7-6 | TGTGCCAGCAGCTTAGAGGGACAGGGATTTAACTATGGCTACACCTTC | CASSLEGQGFNYGYTF
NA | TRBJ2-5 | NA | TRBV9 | TGTGCCAGCAGTCCTAATACAGGGTCCGGGGAGACCCAGTACTTC | CASSPNTGSGETQYF
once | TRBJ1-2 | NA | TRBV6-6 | TGTGCCAGCAGGGACCTTGGGAGGGGCGAGTATGGCTACACCTTC | CASRDLGRGEYGYTF
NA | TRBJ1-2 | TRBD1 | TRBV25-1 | TGTGCCAGCAGTGGCCTTCCGGGACAGGGGAACTATGGCTACACCTTC | CASSGLPGQGNYGYTF
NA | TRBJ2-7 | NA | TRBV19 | TGTGCCAGTAGACCGACCGGGACAGCGGGCGAGCAGTACTTC | CASRPTGTAGEQYF
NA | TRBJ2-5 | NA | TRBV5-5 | TGTGCCAGCAGCTTTAGTGGGGAGACCCAGTACTTC | CASSFSGETQYF
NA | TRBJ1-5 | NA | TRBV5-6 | TGTGCCAGCAGCTTGGTGGGGGATTGGTCTCAGCCCCAGCATTTT | CASSLVGDWSQPQHF
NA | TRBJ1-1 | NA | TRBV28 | TGTGCCAGCAGTTTCGGGTTTAGGGACACTGAAGCTTTCTTT | CASSFGFRDTEAFF
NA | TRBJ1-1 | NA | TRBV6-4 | TGTGCCAGCAAGCAGGGAGTACTTAACACTGAAGCTTTCTTT | CASKQGVLNTEAFF
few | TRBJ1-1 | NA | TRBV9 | TGTGCCAGCAGCCTTGGAGGCATGAACACTGAAGCTTTCTTT | CASSLGGMNTEAFF
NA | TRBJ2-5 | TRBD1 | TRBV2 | TGTGCCAGCAGCCGCCCCGGGGACAGCCAAGAGACCCAGTACTTC | CASSRPGDSQETQYF
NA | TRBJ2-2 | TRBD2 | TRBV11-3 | TGTGCCAGCAGGAGGACGAGCGGGAGGGCCGCCGGGGAGCTGTTTTTT | CASRRTSGRAAGELFF
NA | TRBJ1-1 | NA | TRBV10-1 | TGCGCCAGGGGTTTGCAAATGAACACTGAAGCTTTCTTT | CARGLQMNTEAFF
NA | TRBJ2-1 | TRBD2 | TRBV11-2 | TGTGCCAGCAGCCACGGGAGGAGCTCCTACAATGAGCAGTTCTTC | CASSHGRSSYNEQFF
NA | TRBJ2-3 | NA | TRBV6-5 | TGTGCCAGCGGTCTGGGCGGGGACACAGATACGCAGTATTTT | CASGLGGDTDTQYF
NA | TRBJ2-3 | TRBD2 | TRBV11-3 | TGTGCCAGCAGCTTAGATCCCCTGGCTAGCGGGAGTCGAGATACGCAGTATTTT | CASSLDPLASGSRDTQYF